This TCR beta chain comes out of a study of T cell responses to AZD1222 COVID-19 vaccine (dated by TCRdb to the early 2020s). Regarding the research as a whole: AZD1222 recipients given second doses at about 4 weeks or at about 12 weeks were pooled, since spike-specific TCR depth and breadth were not found to differ between the two schedules. TCR sequencing covered about 230 trial participants: about 210 given two doses of AZD1222 and 26 given two doses of MenACWY control vaccine. Trial participants were enrolled into age subgroups of 18-55, 56-69 and 70-plus years, which contained around 150, 28 and 57 TCR-sequenced participants, respectively. Summary of the overall study and its limitations: The vaccine-associated CD4 TCRs covered the entire spike protein, and the dominant responses fell in regions 160-218 and 743-854. Conclusions about previously exposed vaccinees were limited because only six AZD1222 recipients were SARS-CoV-2 seropositive at baseline. Nearly half of unique spike-specific TCRs reportedly recognized epitopes outside regions mutated in the B.1.351 and B.1.1.7 variants. Spike-specific TCR breadth and depth rose significantly after two AZD1222 doses compared with day 0 and with MenACWY recipients. Participants were mostly white British, with more females than males. The authors suggested clonal diversity may have been underestimated. The 56-69-year group was small, and its depth increase did not reach significance, likely because of low power. No day 14 peak-response samples were available, so repertoires were characterized only after the peak T cell response.

On this clone itself: The antigen this receptor binds is unknown. No base-level quality is on record; no much larger clone is a single base apart.

The CDR3 regions of human TCRbeta chains were analyzed by immunosequencing. The authors' analysis ran thus. TCRs in the repertoires were compared against a reference library of SARS-CoV-2-specific TCRs that had been generated with the MIRA antigen-specificity platform. Breadth was defined as the fraction of unique TCRs that were SARS-CoV-2-associated, and depth was defined as the fraction of total T cells that were SARS-CoV-2-associated. Using the MIRA data, every spike-specific TCR was mapped to the spike region that the TCR reacted to and assigned to either a CD4 or a CD8 class. Log10-transformed breadth and depth values were compared by one-way ANOVA with Sidak's multiple comparisons tests. Held by TCRdb, this immuneACCESS table contains in-frame sequences only and omits some clones. Under half of the omission traces to an unresolved V gene where checked; the cause of the rest is unknown. V and J calls and clone size are copied from that table; D and trimming were computed from the DNA. This sample has 160,000 or so clones in its table, and 70% to 90% of those were observed once. 1.5% to 2% of the sample belongs to the ten largest clones.

Interpreted using the paper, the time point label stands for: baseline before first vaccination. Vaccinee samples came from UK trials COV001 and COV002, including a single-blind randomized controlled phase 2/3 trial of AZD1222 (ChAdOx1 nCoV-19) in healthy adults. For TCRbeta chain sequencing, PBMC samples were collected from trial participants at day 0 and at day 28 after the second dose. From cysteine to phenylalanine, the CDR3 is 16 amino acids long. The DNA shown is the 48-base CDR3, in frame from base 1. The junction carries 16 bases between V and J, which are trimmed by 7 bases and 3 bases respectively. CDR1 is given as MDHEN and CDR2 as SYDVKM, both from the germline V gene.

The sequence is built from TRBV28 and TRBJ2-6; TRBD2 is perhaps the D gene, given 7 matching bases. The specimen comprised peripheral blood, sampled on day 0 of AZD1222 vaccination. The origin of this receptor is an adult in good health. CDR3 loop: CASTLKGGLGANVLTF. The sequence in DNA is TGTGCCAGCACCCTAAAGGGGGGGCTTGGGGCCAACGTCCTGACTTTC.